A single sample gave rise to the 23 T cell receptor beta chains below, sequenced in a study of shared clonotypes between healthy human individuals. The repertoire was sequenced with immunoSEQ multiplex PCR; TCRdb's copy has only in-frame clones and lacks some. The sample holds roughly 2,500,000 clones, roughly 93% seen once. Sequencing was carried out using naive CD4+ T cells from PBMCs. The subset here: CD45RA+ positively selected. The receptor set was obtained from a man aged 18-30 years in good health. Some clones in this sample may be carry-over from other donors' samples.

V is TRBV7-3 and J is TRBJ2-3, with 8 bases identical to TRBD2. Germline V CDR1 and CDR2: SGHTA, FQGTGA. Germline trimming cut 5 bases from V and 7 bases from J; bases unmatched to any gene: 11. This CDR3 is 15 amino acids long. The CDR3 reads CASSPQAGGVNTQYF. The CDR3 nucleotides are TGTGCCAGCAGCCCCCAGGCGGGAGGAGTAAATACGCAGTATTTT.

V is TRBV9 and J is TRBJ2-7; 10 bases agree with TRBD2. From germline, CDR1 is SGDLS and CDR2 YYNGEE. With 0 bases clipped from V and 5 bases from J, the junction kept 8 bases outside the gene matches. The CDR3 contains 16 residues. The CDR3 spells CASSVGDLAGVDEQYF. Written as DNA, the CDR3 is TGTGCCAGCAGCGTAGGAGATCTAGCGGGAGTTGACGAGCAGTACTTC.

The genes are TRBV19 and TRBJ2-5, with a possible D match to TRBD1 (5 bases). Per the germline V gene, CDR1 is LNHDA and CDR2 is SQIVND (reference sequence). Trimming shortened V by 4 bases and J by 4 bases, and 22 bases separated the two germline ends. CDR3 length: 17 residues. CDR3 sequence: CASSSPSLSSRGETQYF. CDR3 DNA sequence: TGTGCCAGTAGTAGCCCCTCTCTCTCTAGTAGGGGAGAGACCCAGTACTTC. The entire variable domain, with the rest obtained from reference TRBV19 and TRBJ2-5, is as follows: DGGITQSPKYLFRKEGQNVTLSCEQNLNHDAMYWYRQDPGQGLRLIYYSQIVNDFQKGDIAEGYSVSREKKESFPLTVTSAQKNPTAFYLCASSSPSLSSRGETQYFGPGTRLLVL.

This chain links TRBV2 with TRBJ2-7, with 7 bases aligning to TRBD2. The V segment lost 4 bases and the J segment 7 bases; nucleotides outside the gene matches: 7. The CDR3 is made up of 13 amino acids. Germline V gene lookup returns CDR1 SNHLY and CDR2 FYNNEI. The CDR3 DNA reads TGTGCCAGCAGTGTGGCAGAAGCGGGGGAGCAGTACTTC. Translated, it gives CASSVAEAGEQYF.

The table lists this clone with a count of one. Distinct nucleotide sequences in the sample also encode this CDR3. The chain joins TRBV5-1 to TRBJ1-1; no reliable D call. This CDR3 has 14 residues. Germline values: CDR1 SGHRS, CDR2 YFSETQ. Between the trimmed V and J ends, which lost 4 bases and 1 base, there was a span of 11 bases. The CDR3 DNA reads TGCGCCAGCAGCCTTTTATCGGGGAACACTGAAGCTTTCTTT. Translating it yields CASSLLSGNTEAFF. Combining the CDR3 with reference TRBV5-1 and TRBJ1-1 gives the whole variable domain KAGVTQTPRYLIKTRGQQVTLSCSPISGHRSVSWYQQTPGQGLQFLFEYFSETQRNKGNFPGRFSGRQFSNSRSEMNVSTLELGDSALYLCASSLLSGNTEAFFGQGTRLTVV.

The CDR3 is CASSYSGRSPYEQYF. The CDR3 nucleotides read TGTGCCAGCAGTTACTCGGGACGGAGCCCCTACGAGCAGTACTTC. The V call is TRBV6-5, the J call TRBJ2-5; the D call may be TRBD1 or TRBD2 (5 bases each). The end of the DNA is better explained by TRBJ2-7, so the J call may be wrong. Germline-derived CDR1 and CDR2 are MNHEY and SVGAGI. The CDR3 spans 15 residues.

This rearrangement joins TRBV5-4 to TRBJ1-2, with TRBD1 as a possible D gene (5 bases). CDR3 length: 15 residues. Germline V gene sequence: CDR1 SGHNT, CDR2 YYREEE (reference sequence). V shed 2 bases and J shed 2 bases, with 13 bases lying between them. The CDR3 DNA sequence: TGTGCCAGCAGCTTAGGAGTGAGACAGAACTATGGCTACACCTTC. It encodes CASSLGVRQNYGYTF.

About this clone: The identical CDR3 is also encoded by other nucleotide sequences in the sample. The chain carries TRBV5-1 and TRBJ2-1; D might be TRBD1 or TRBD2, each matching 5 bases. Trimming pared 8 bases from V and 0 bases from J, leaving 12 bases between. In germline, CDR1 is SGHRS, CDR2 YFSETQ. CDR3 length: 14 amino acids. CDR3 coding DNA: TGCGCCAGTTCCCCAGGGAGCTCCTACAATGAGCAGTTCTTC. Translated, it gives CASSPGSSYNEQFF.

As to this clone: The same CDR3 arises from other DNA sequences in this sample as well. This chain joins TRBV29-1 and TRBJ2-5; a possible D gene is TRBD1 (6 bases). CDR3 length: 12 residues. The V and J ends lost 5 bases and 5 bases respectively, with 12 bases between them. The germline V gene has CDR1 SQVTM and CDR2 ANQGSEA. The CDR3 DNA is TGCAGCGTTACTACAGGGCACGAGACCCAGTACTTC. As protein: CSVTTGHETQYF.

The table lists this clone with a few counts. V and J are TRBV2 and TRBJ1-1, with D possibly TRBD1 on 5 matching bases. Germline V lookup: CDR1 SNHLY, CDR2 FYNNEI. V was trimmed by 5 bases and J by 0 bases, leaving 13 bases between them. The CDR3 length is 15 residues. The CDR3 sequence is CASSTQGPLNTEAFF. In nucleotides, the CDR3 is TGTGCCAGCAGTACCCAGGGACCGCTGAACACTGAAGCTTTCTTT.

CDR3 sequence: CASSFGNPGNTIYF. The CDR3 coding sequence is TGTGCCAGCAGCTTTGGGAATCCTGGAAACACCATATATTTT. The rearrangement links TRBV11-1 to TRBJ1-3; D gene ambiguous. Between the trimmed V and J ends, which lost 3 bases and 2 bases, there was a span of 8 bases. The CDR3 has 14 amino acids. Per the germline V gene, CDR1 is SGHAT and CDR2 is FQDESV (reference sequence). Full variable domain (rest looked up from reference TRBV11-1 and TRBJ1-3): EAEVAQSPRYKITEKSQAVAFWCDPISGHATLYWYRQILGQGPELLVQFQDESVVDDSQLPKDRFSAERLKGVDSTLKIQPAELGDSAMYLCASSFGNPGNTIYFGEGSWLTVV.

This chain uses TRBV9 with TRBJ2-7; TRBD2 matches at 8 bases. The CDR3 loop spans 14 amino acids. Per the germline V gene, CDR1 is SGDLS and CDR2 is YYNGEE. Trimming removed 0 bases from V and 3 bases from J; junction bases left unmatched: 2. The CDR3 reads CASSVGSGNYEQYF. The CDR3 DNA reads as TGTGCCAGCAGCGTAGGTAGCGGGAACTACGAGCAGTACTTC.

V is TRBV6-1 and J is TRBJ2-3; 8 bases are a match to TRBD1. CDR1 MNHNS and CDR2 SASEGT come from the germline V gene. The CDR3 contains 15 residues. The junction had 12 bases not matched to a gene; V was cut back by 9 bases and J by 4 bases. CDR3 protein: CASADRAVRADTQYF. The CDR3 DNA reads TGTGCCAGTGCGGACAGGGCGGTCAGGGCAGATACGCAGTATTTT.

The chain uses TRBV23-1 and TRBJ1-2; D gene ambiguous. TRBV23-1 is an ORF, with its function uncertain. V lost 0 bases to trimming and J lost 4 bases, with 15 bases between them. CDR3 size: 16 residues. The CDR3, as DNA: TGCGCCAGCAGTCAATCGGTACGCCCGGGAGGCTATGGCTACACCTTC. Translated, it gives CASSQSVRPGGYGYTF.

The rearrangement links TRBV7-8 to TRBJ1-2; possible D gene TRBD1, 5 bases. The CDR3 has 14 amino acids. V lost 3 bases and J lost 5, with 13 bases in between. Germline loops: CDR1 SGHVS, CDR2 FQNEAQ. The CDR3 reads CASSLSRAGYGYTF. The DNA for the CDR3 is TGTGCCAGCAGCTTGTCCAGGGCCGGTTATGGCTACACCTTC.

DNA for the CDR3: TGTGCCAGCCCCCGGACTAGCGGGAGCCCAGATACGCAGTATTTT. Its protein product is CASPRTSGSPDTQYF. The V gene is TRBV6-5, the J gene TRBJ2-3, with 13 bases identical to TRBD2. Losses at the gene ends were 8 bases for V and 4 bases for J; bases not matched to a gene: 6. The germline V gene encodes CDR1 MNHEY and CDR2 SVGAGI. This CDR3 comprises 15 residues.

The chain links TRBV4-2 to TRBJ2-1; 10 bases are shared with TRBD1. With 1 base clipped from V and 7 bases from J, the junction kept 13 bases outside the gene matches. The germline CDR1 and CDR2 sequences are LGHNA and YNFKEQ. CDR3 size: 18 residues. CDR3 sequence: CASSQAGHGTGVENEQFF. CDR3 DNA: TGTGCCAGCAGCCAAGCTGGTCACGGGACAGGGGTAGAAAATGAGCAGTTCTTC.

The chain couples TRBV5-4 to TRBJ2-1; D perhaps matches TRBD2 (5 bases). The CDR3 spans 11 residues. Trimming left V 3 bases short and J 12 bases short, with 10 bases between. CDR1 SGHNT and CDR2 YYREEE come from the germline V gene (reference sequence). DNA for the CDR3: TGTGCCAGCAGCTCAGCGGCTACGCAGTTCTTC. Protein product: CASSSAATQFF. Complete variable domain (other parts from reference TRBV5-4 and TRBJ2-1): ETGVTQSPTHLIKTRGQQVTLRCSSQSGHNTVSWYQQALGQGPQFIFQYYREEENGRGNFPPRFSGLQFPNYSSELNVNALELDDSALYLCASSSAATQFFGPGTRLTVL.

This rearrangement joins TRBV28 to TRBJ1-6; no clear D gene. V was clipped by 5 bases and J by 0 bases, with 14 bases between them. Per germline, CDR1 MDHEN and CDR2 SYDVKM. CDR3 length equals 17 residues. CDR3 loop: CASSGPTDRSYNSPLHF. CDR3 nucleotides: TGTGCCAGCAGTGGACCTACGGACCGCTCCTATAATTCACCCCTCCACTTT.

The genes are TRBV6-6 and TRBJ2-4, with 9 bases identical to TRBD2. There are 13 residues in the CDR3. In germline, CDR1 is MNHNY, CDR2 SVGAGI (reference sequence). J was trimmed by 16 bases and V by 2 bases; bases with no gene match: 9. CDR3 sequence: CASSYDLAGWSYF. DNA for the CDR3: TGTGCCAGCAGTTACGACCTAGCGGGATGGTCCTACTTC.

This chain joins TRBV9 and TRBJ2-4; D ambiguous. Near its end, the DNA agrees better with TRBJ2-7, so the J call may be wrong. Germline CDR1 and CDR2: SGDLS and YYNGEE. CDR3 size: 13 residues. In DNA form, the CDR3 reads TGTGCCAGCAGCGTAGTAGCTTGGGGCGAGCAGTACTTC. Protein: CASSVVAWGEQYF.

J is TRBJ2-3 and V is TRBV2; D perhaps matches TRBD2 (6 bases). The CDR3 has 15 amino acids. The ends were cut back, 4 bases at V and 3 bases at J, with 14 bases in the middle. The germline V gene has CDR1 SNHLY and CDR2 FYNNEI. CDR3 amino acids: CASSVAGTITDTQYF. The CDR3 DNA is TGTGCCAGCAGTGTTGCGGGAACTATAACAGATACGCAGTATTTT.

V is TRBV25-1 and J is TRBJ2-4, with 12 bases fitting TRBD1. The CDR3 length is 16 residues. With V trimmed by 6 bases and J by 6 bases, 9 bases remained unmatched. Germline lookup yields CDR1 MGHDK and CDR2 SYGVNS. DNA of the CDR3: TGTGCCAGCAGGGGAACGGGACAGGGGGCATCAAACATTCAGTACTTC. This codes for CASRGTGQGASNIQYF.